Following are 23 T cell receptor beta chains from one sample sequenced in a study of monozygotic twins with cystic fibrosis. This table comes from immunoSEQ multiplex PCR, and its TCRdb copy is limited to in-frame clones, with some not included. The table lists approximately 13,000 clones, 80% to 95% of them singletons. The sequenced sample consisted of blood. Receptors were obtained from a girl aged 2-10 years with cystic fibrosis.

The CDR3 DNA reads TGTGCCAGCAGCTACTCCGGGACTAGCGGGAGCGATGAGCAGTTCTTC. This encodes CASSYSGTSGSDEQFF. This chain connects TRBV4-2 to TRBJ2-1, with 14 positions matching TRBD2. Germline CDR1 is LGHNA and CDR2 is YNFKEQ. The CDR3 totals 16 residues. Trimming took 5 bases from V and 8 from J; bases not matched to a gene: 8.

The V gene is TRBV27, the J gene TRBJ2-2; D is unclear. Germline values: CDR1 MNHEY, CDR2 SMNVEV (reference sequence). The CDR3 spans 15 residues. Trimming took 0 bases from V and 6 from J, leaving 11 bases between them. The CDR3 reads CASSLSATIAGELFF. CDR3 DNA: TGTGCCAGCAGTTTATCGGCCACTATCGCCGGGGAGCTGTTTTTT.

The chain couples TRBV7-2 to TRBJ1-4; maybe TRBD1 (5 bases). CDR3 length equals 14 residues. Trimming pared 5 bases from V and 8 bases from J, leaving 15 bases between. Per the germline V gene, CDR1 is SGHTA and CDR2 is FQGNSA. In DNA form, the CDR3 reads TGTGCCAGCAGCCCGCTTCAATCAGGGGAAAAACTGTTTTTT. Encoded protein: CASSPLQSGEKLFF.

This chain uses TRBV4-1 with TRBJ2-5, with 10 bases identical to TRBD2. V lost 2 bases and J lost 5; bases outside the gene matches: 14. Germline values: CDR1 MGHRA, CDR2 YSYEKL. The CDR3 spans 18 residues. The CDR3 loop reads CASSQNTLAGALLETQYF. DNA of the CDR3: TGCGCCAGCAGCCAAAATACCCTAGCGGGAGCACTTTTGGAGACCCAGTACTTC.

The rearrangement uses TRBV9 and TRBJ1-5, with 9 nucleotides matching TRBD1. The ends lost 4 bases at V and 6 bases at J; junction bases unmatched: 5. The CDR3 length is 14 residues. CDR1 is SGDLS, CDR2 YYNGEE, per germline. The CDR3 sequence is CASSPGQGGQPQHF. In DNA, the CDR3 is TGTGCCAGCAGCCCGGGACAGGGAGGTCAGCCCCAGCATTTT.

The chain couples TRBV5-8 to TRBJ2-7, with 10 bases identical to TRBD2. The CDR3 sequence is 19 residues long. In germline, CDR1 is SGHTS, CDR2 YDEGEE. V lost 3 bases, J lost 1 base, and 16 bases stayed unmatched. The CDR3 region is CASSSTNRAGGSESYEQYF. CDR3 DNA: TGTGCCAGCAGCTCCACCAACCGAGCGGGAGGGTCAGAATCCTACGAGCAGTACTTC.

This sequence joins TRBV2 and TRBJ2-5; the match to TRBD2 covers 12 bases. Losses at the gene ends were 8 bases for V and 1 base for J; bases not matched to a gene: 8. This CDR3 spans 16 amino acids. Germline V gene sequence: CDR1 SNHLY, CDR2 FYNNEI. The CDR3 loop is CASGGLAGGAQETQYF. CDR3 DNA: TGTGCCAGCGGAGGGCTAGCGGGAGGGGCCCAAGAGACCCAGTACTTC. The variable domain in full, completed from reference TRBV2 and TRBJ2-5, reads EPEVTQTPSHQVTQMGQEVILRCVPISNHLYFYWYRQILGQKVEFLVSFYNNEISEKSEIFDDQFSVERPDGSNFTLKIRSTKLEDSAMYFCASGGLAGGAQETQYFGPGTRLLVL.

This chain uses TRBV19 with TRBJ1-2; the D gene is possibly TRBD1 (5 bases). The CDR3 covers 14 residues. Germline V gives CDR1 LNHDA, CDR2 SQIVND (reference sequence). Trimming removed 6 bases from V and 7 bases from J, with 18 bases in between. CDR3 residues: CASRAFGQGAGYTF. The CDR3 DNA sequence: TGTGCCAGTAGGGCCTTCGGGCAGGGCGCTGGCTACACCTTC.

The chain links TRBV5-1 to TRBJ2-7; D not resolved. The V end was cut by 2 bases, the J end by 6 bases, with 9 bases between. The CDR3 spans 12 residues. Germline V gene data show CDR1 as SGHRS and CDR2 as YFSETQ. The CDR3 is CASSFTGGEQYF. The CDR3 DNA is TGCGCCAGCAGCTTTACCGGTGGCGAGCAGTACTTC.

The rearrangement uses TRBV6-5 and TRBJ2-7, with 10 nucleotides matching TRBD2. The CDR3 has 16 amino acids. V was clipped by 0 bases and J by 2 bases; unmatched bases: 4. Germline V gene sequence: CDR1 MNHEY, CDR2 SVGAGI. CDR3 DNA sequence: TGTGCCAGCAGTTACTCTGGACTAGCGGAAACCTACGAGCAGTACTTC. Protein product: CASSYSGLAETYEQYF.

The chain links TRBV18 to TRBJ2-1, with 12 bases matching TRBD2. This CDR3 has 21 amino acids. Germline V gives CDR1 KGHSH, CDR2 LQKENI. Trimming at V came to 4 bases and at J to 0 bases, leaving 16 bases not matched to a gene. The CDR3 nucleotides read TGTGCCAGCTCACTTAGACTAGCGGGAGCCCCTCGGGAGAGCTCCTACAATGAGCAGTTCTTC. Residues: CASSLRLAGAPRESSYNEQFF. The variable domain in full, with the rest retrieved from reference TRBV18 and TRBJ2-1, is NAGVMQNPRHLVRRRGQEARLRCSPMKGHSHVYWYRQLPEEGLKFMVYLQKENIIDESGMPKERFSAEFPKEGPSILRIQQVVRGDSAAYFCASSLRLAGAPRESSYNEQFFGPGTRLTVL.

The chain links TRBV20-1 to TRBJ2-1; no definite D call. This CDR3 region has 8 residues. Germline assignment: CDR1 DFQATT and CDR2 SNEGSKA (reference sequence). In DNA, the CDR3 is TGCAGCGCCGCTGAGCAGTTCTTC. Its protein product is CSAAEQFF.

The rearrangement links TRBV10-3 to TRBJ2-2; D uncertain. V lost 4 bases, J lost 0 bases, and 6 bases lay in between. There are 14 residues in the CDR3. In germline, CDR1 is ENHRY, CDR2 SYGVKD. The CDR3 coding sequence is TGTGCCATCAGTGGACCCTCGAACACCGGGGAGCTGTTTTTT. It is translated as CAISGPSNTGELFF.

The chain combines TRBV6-5 with TRBJ2-5, with D perhaps being TRBD1 or TRBD2 (7 bases each). CDR3 size: 13 residues. The germline V and J ends were trimmed by 6 bases and 3 bases, with 11 bases remaining between them. Germline V gives CDR1 MNHEY, CDR2 SVGAGI. DNA for the CDR3: TGTGCCAGCAGACAGGGGAGGGAAGAGACCCAGTACTTC. This codes for CASRQGREETQYF.

The V gene is TRBV28, the J gene TRBJ2-1, with D tentatively TRBD2 (5 bases). CDR1 and CDR2 (germline): MDHEN, SYDVKM. Trimming removed 2 bases from V and 7 bases from J, with 12 bases in between. The CDR3 covers 14 residues. The DNA for the CDR3 is TGTGCCAGCAGTTTACTAGCAATTTCGAATGAGCAGTTCTTC. Its protein product is CASSLLAISNEQFF.

The chain has TRBV15 and TRBJ2-1, with a possible D match to TRBD2 (5 bases). The CDR3 is 18 residues long. V gave up 0 bases and J gave up 0 bases, with 15 bases separating them. CDR1 LNHNV and CDR2 YYDKDF come from the germline V gene (reference sequence). The CDR3 sequence is CATSRDKSGAVSYNEQFF. CDR3 nucleotide sequence: TGTGCCACCAGCAGAGATAAAAGCGGAGCGGTCTCCTACAATGAGCAGTTCTTC. The full variable domain, completed using reference TRBV15 and TRBJ2-1, is DAMVIQNPRYQVTQFGKPVTLSCSQTLNHNVMYWYQQKSSQAPKLLFHYYDKDFNNEADTPDNFQSRRPNTSFCFLDIRSPGLGDTAMYLCATSRDKSGAVSYNEQFFGPGTRLTVL.

This sequence joins TRBV4-1 and TRBJ2-1; D call uncertain. The CDR3 has 12 amino acids. Trimming pared 0 bases from V and 8 bases from J, leaving 5 bases between. Germline-derived CDR1 and CDR2 are MGHRA and YSYEKL. In DNA, the CDR3 is TGCGCCAGCAGCCAAGATGGGTATGAGCAGTTCTTC. This translates into CASSQDGYEQFF.

The chain uses TRBV15 and TRBJ2-7; unclear D gene. Trimming stripped 2 bases from V and 4 bases from J, with 15 bases between. The CDR3 has 15 residues. Per the germline V gene, CDR1 is LNHNV and CDR2 is YYDKDF (reference sequence). The CDR3 DNA follows: TGTGCCACCAGCAGAACTCAAGGGTCGTGGTACGAGCAGTACTTC. It yields the protein CATSRTQGSWYEQYF.

V is TRBV29-1 and J is TRBJ2-7; D possibly corresponds to TRBD1 (5 bases). The CDR3 covers 12 residues. V lost 6 bases to trimming and J lost 7 bases, with 16 bases between them. Germline values: CDR1 SQVTM, CDR2 ANQGSEA. The CDR3 sequence is CSVGTGPWEQYF. The CDR3 DNA sequence: TGCAGCGTCGGCACAGGCCCGTGGGAGCAGTACTTC.

This chain links TRBV7-2 with TRBJ2-3, with D possibly TRBD2 on 5 matching bases. Trimming left V 2 bases short and J 5 bases short, with 8 bases between. The germline V gene has CDR1 SGHTA and CDR2 FQGNSA. There are 13 residues in the CDR3. CDR3 protein: CASSLISVDTQYF. DNA for the CDR3: TGTGCCAGCAGCTTAATTAGCGTAGATACGCAGTATTTT.

The chain employs TRBV28 and TRBJ2-7; unclear D gene. Germline CDR1 reads MDHEN; CDR2 reads SYDVKM. V was clipped by 6 bases and J by 4 bases, with 13 bases between them. The CDR3 is 13 residues long. In nucleotides, the CDR3 is TGTGCCAGCAGGAGATGGTCTGCTTACGAGCAGTACTTC. Protein product: CASRRWSAYEQYF. Combining the CDR3 with reference TRBV28 and TRBJ2-7 gives the whole variable domain DVKVTQSSRYLVKRTGEKVFLECVQDMDHENMFWYRQDPGLGLRLIYFSYDVKMKEKGDIPEGYSVSREKKERFSLILESASTNQTSMYLCASRRWSAYEQYFGPGTRLTVT.

This clone was seen just once. The V gene is TRBV5-4, the J gene TRBJ2-7; 8 bases agree with TRBD2. The V gene's germline CDR1 is SGHNT and CDR2 YYREEE (reference sequence). After removal of 1 base from V and 0 bases from J, the junction contained 3 bases not matched to a gene. The CDR3 is 15 residues long. This CDR3 is CASSLSGGSSYEQYF. The CDR3 region has the DNA TGTGCCAGCAGCTTGTCGGGGGGGAGCTCCTACGAGCAGTACTTC. The full variable domain, in which reference TRBV5-4 and TRBJ2-7 provide the parts outside the CDR3, is ETGVTQSPTHLIKTRGQQVTLRCSSQSGHNTVSWYQQALGQGPQFIFQYYREEENGRGNFPPRFSGLQFPNYSSELNVNALELDDSALYLCASSLSGGSSYEQYFGPGTRLTVT.

CDR3 in DNA: TGCGCCAGCAGCGGGGACATCTATGGCTACACCTTC. Translation: CASSGDIYGYTF. The gene calls are TRBV5-1 and TRBJ1-2; weak D call: TRBD1 (6 bases). There are 12 residues in the CDR3. V lost 4 bases and J lost 4, with 8 bases in between. Germline CDR1 and CDR2: SGHRS and YFSETQ. Based on the CDR3 plus reference TRBV5-1 and TRBJ1-2, the full variable domain is KAGVTQTPRYLIKTRGQQVTLSCSPISGHRSVSWYQQTPGQGLQFLFEYFSETQRNKGNFPGRFSGRQFSNSRSEMNVSTLELGDSALYLCASSGDIYGYTFGSGTRLTVV.